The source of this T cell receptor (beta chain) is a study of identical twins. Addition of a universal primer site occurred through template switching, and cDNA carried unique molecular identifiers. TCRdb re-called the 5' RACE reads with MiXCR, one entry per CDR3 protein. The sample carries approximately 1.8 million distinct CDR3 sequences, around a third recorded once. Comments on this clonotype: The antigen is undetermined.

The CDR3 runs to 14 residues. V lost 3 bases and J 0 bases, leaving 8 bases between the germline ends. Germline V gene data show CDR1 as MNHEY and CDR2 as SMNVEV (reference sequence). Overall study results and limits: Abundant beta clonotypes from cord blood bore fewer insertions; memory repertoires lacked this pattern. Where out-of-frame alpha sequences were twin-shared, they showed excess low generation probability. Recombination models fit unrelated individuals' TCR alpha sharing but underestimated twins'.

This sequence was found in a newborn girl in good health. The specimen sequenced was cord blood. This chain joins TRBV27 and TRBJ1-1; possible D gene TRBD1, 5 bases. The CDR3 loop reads CASSFLGVNTEAFF. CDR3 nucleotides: TGTGCCAGCAGTTTCCTAGGGGTGAACACTGAAGCTTTCTTT.